This T cell receptor (beta chain) appears in the sequencing data of a study of CD8 T cells in Susac syndrome. A quantity of roughly 0.5 to 1 ug RNA underwent reverse transcription using random hexamers. TCRdb reanalysed the immunoSEQ multiplex PCR reads using MiXCR and keeps one entry per CDR3 protein. This table holds 150,000 to 200,000 distinct CDR3 sequences, approximately 96% found once. V dropped 5 bases and J dropped 1 base, with 12 bases sitting between them. The length of the CDR3 is 15 residues. Germline values: CDR1 MNHEY, CDR2 SVGAGI. The chain recombines TRBV6-5 with TRBJ2-1; perhaps TRBD2 as D (6 bases). Sequenced input: CD8+ T cells from PBMCs. This sequence originates from a human donor with multiple sclerosis. CDR3 in amino acids: CASSRGTPSYNEQFF. The CDR3 DNA follows: TGTGCCAGCAGTAGAGGGACTCCTTCCTACAATGAGCAGTTCTTC.